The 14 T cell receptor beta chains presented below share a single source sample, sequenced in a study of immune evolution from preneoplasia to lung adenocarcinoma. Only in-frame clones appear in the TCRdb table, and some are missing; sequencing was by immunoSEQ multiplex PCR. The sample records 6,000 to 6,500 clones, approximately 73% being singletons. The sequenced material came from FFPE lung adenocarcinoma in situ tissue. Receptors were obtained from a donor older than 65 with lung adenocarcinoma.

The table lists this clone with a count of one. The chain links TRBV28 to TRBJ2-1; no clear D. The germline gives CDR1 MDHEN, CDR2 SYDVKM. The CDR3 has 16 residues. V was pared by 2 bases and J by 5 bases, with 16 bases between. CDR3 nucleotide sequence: TGTGCCAGCAGTTTAAGGTCCTTTTATCAGAACAATGAGCAGTTCTTC. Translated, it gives CASSLRSFYQNNEQFF.

The CDR3 reads CASSLDPKNTEAFF. The CDR3 DNA follows: TGTGCCAGCAGCTTGGACCCGAAGAACACTGAAGCTTTCTTT. This chain links TRBV6-5 with TRBJ1-1, with D uncertain. CDR1 is MNHEY and CDR2 is SVGAGI in the germline V gene. The CDR3 loop spans 14 amino acids. Trimming pared 6 bases from V and 1 base from J, leaving 12 bases between.

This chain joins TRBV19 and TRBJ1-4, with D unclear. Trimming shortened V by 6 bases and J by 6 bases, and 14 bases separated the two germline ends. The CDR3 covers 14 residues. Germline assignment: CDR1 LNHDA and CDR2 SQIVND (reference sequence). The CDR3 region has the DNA TGTGCCAGTAGGGGCGAAGGGCGGGATGAAAAACTGTTTTTT. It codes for CASRGEGRDEKLFF. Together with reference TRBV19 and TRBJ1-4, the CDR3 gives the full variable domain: DGGITQSPKYLFRKEGQNVTLSCEQNLNHDAMYWYRQDPGQGLRLIYYSQIVNDFQKGDIAEGYSVSREKKESFPLTVTSAQKNPTAFYLCASRGEGRDEKLFFGSGTQLSVL.

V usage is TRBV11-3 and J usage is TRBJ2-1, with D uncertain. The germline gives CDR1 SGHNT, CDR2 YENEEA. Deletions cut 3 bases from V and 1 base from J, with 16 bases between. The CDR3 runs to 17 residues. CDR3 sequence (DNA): TGTGCCAGCAGCTTGCGGTCCGGCGGAAGATCCTACAATGAGCAGTTCTTC. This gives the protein CASSLRSGGRSYNEQFF.

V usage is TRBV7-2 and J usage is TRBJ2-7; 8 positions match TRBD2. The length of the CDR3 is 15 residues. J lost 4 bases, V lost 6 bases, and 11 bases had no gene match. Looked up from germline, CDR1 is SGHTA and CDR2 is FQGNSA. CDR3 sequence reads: CASSNSLTGGYEQYF. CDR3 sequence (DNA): TGTGCCAGCAGTAACTCGTTAACGGGGGGGTACGAGCAGTACTTC.

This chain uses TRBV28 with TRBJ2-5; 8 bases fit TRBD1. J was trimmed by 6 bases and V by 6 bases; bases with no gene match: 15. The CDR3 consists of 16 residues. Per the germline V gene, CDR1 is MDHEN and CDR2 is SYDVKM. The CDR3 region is CASSSPTSRGLKTQYF. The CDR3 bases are TGTGCCAGCAGCTCTCCCACCTCCAGGGGGCTGAAGACCCAGTACTTC.

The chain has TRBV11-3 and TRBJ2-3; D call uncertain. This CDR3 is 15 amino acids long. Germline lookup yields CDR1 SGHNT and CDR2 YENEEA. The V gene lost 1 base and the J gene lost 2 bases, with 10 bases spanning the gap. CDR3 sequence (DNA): TGTGCCAGCAGCTTAGGGTCAGCCCTCACAGATACGCAGTATTTT. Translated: CASSLGSALTDTQYF.

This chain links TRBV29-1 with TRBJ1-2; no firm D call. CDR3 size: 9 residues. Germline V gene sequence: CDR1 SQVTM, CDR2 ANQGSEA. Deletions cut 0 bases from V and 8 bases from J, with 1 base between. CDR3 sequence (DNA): TGCAGCGTTGAAGACGGCTACACCTTC. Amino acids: CSVEDGYTF.

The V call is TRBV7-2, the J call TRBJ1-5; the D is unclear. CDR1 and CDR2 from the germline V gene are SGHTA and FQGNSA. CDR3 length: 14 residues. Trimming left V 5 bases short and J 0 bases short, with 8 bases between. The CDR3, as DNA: TGTGCCAGCAGCATGGCTCTTAGCAATCAGCCCCAGCATTTT. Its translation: CASSMALSNQPQHF.

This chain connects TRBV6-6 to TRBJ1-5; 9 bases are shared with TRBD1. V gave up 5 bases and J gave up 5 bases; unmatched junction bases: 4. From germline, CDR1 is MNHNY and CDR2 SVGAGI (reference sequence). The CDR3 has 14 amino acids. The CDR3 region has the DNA TGTGCCAGCAGTCAGGGACAGGGCTATCAGCCCCAGCATTTT. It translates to CASSQGQGYQPQHF.

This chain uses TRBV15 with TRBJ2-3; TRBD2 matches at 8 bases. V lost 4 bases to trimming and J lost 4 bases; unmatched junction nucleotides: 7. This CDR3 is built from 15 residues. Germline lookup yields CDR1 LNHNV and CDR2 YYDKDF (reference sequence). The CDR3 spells CATSTGTSGADTQYF. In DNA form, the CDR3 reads TGTGCCACCAGCACCGGGACTAGTGGCGCAGATACGCAGTATTTT. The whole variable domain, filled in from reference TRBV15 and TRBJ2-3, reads DAMVIQNPRYQVTQFGKPVTLSCSQTLNHNVMYWYQQKSSQAPKLLFHYYDKDFNNEADTPDNFQSRRPNTSFCFLDIRSPGLGDTAMYLCATSTGTSGADTQYFGPGTRLTVL.

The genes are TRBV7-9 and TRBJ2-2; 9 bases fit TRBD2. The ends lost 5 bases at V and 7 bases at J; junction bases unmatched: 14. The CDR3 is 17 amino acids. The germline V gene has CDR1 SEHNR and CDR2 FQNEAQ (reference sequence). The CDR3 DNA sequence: TGTGCCAGCAGCCCGATAGGGACTAGCTCGGCCATCGGGGAGCTGTTTTTT. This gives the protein CASSPIGTSSAIGELFF.

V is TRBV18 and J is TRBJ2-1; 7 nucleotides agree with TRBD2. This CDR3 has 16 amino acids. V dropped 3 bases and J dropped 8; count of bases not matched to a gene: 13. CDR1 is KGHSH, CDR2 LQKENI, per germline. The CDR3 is CASSPLGAGVVYEQFF. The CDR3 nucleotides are TGTGCCAGCTCACCGCTTGGGGCGGGAGTTGTGTATGAGCAGTTCTTC.

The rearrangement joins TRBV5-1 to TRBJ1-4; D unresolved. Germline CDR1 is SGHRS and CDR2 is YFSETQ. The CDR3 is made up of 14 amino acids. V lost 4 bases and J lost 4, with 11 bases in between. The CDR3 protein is CASSLGDNNEKLFF. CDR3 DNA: TGCGCCAGCAGCCTAGGTGATAATAATGAAAAACTGTTTTTT.